One TCR beta chain is described in this entry. Its target is unknown. The CDR3 goes on 3 residues after the read ends, and that part is filled in from the germline J gene. V lost 5 bases, J lost 2 bases, and 5 bases stayed unmatched. This CDR3 region has 15 residues. The germline V gene encodes CDR1 SGHTA and CDR2 FQGTGA. The sample originates from a study of T cells in women clearing cervical HPV infection. Across the study: Cases: HPV16-related CIN3 or worse on histology, a couple of invasive cancers. Study-level points and caveats: CIN3+ cases had significantly higher TCR richness than controls; evenness did not differ.

TCRdb's copy holds only in-frame clones and misses some; the assay was immunoSEQ multiplex PCR. The sample holds approximately 20,000 clones. This chain uses TRBV7-3 with TRBJ2-2; 7 bases are shared with TRBD2. Sequencing was performed on blood buffy coat. This clonotype was sampled from a woman between 18 and 70 years old with a cervical HPV16 infection that either progressed to CIN3+ or cleared (not recorded which). CDR3 amino acids: CASSPPGGNTGELFF. The DNA read from the CDR3 is TGTGCCAGCAGCCCCCCGGGGGGAAACACCGGGGAG.